The subject of this entry is one T cell receptor beta chain. Its antigen remains unidentified. No cell sorting was done before RNA was extracted from the tissue. The library came from three nested PCR rounds adapted from ARM-PCR protocols. Via MiXCR, TCRdb re-called the multiplex PCR reads, giving one row per CDR3 protein. The data contain about 110,000 distinct CDR3 sequences, roughly 80% of them singletons. This sample was included in a study of tumor and adjacent non-tumor tissue in lung cancer. Study as a whole: The cohort had roughly 12 adenocarcinoma, 2 squamous cell and 1 small cell patients. Patients were aged roughly 31 to 76, 10 men and a handful of women, stage I to III. Some 3.9 million productive TCRbeta reads were obtained per sample on average.

V trimming: 5 bases; J trimming: 4 bases; junction bases outside the gene matches: 11. Per the germline V gene, CDR1 is MDHEN and CDR2 is SYDVKM. This CDR3 is built from 15 residues. Whole-study findings and limits: Compared with tumor, normal lung showed significantly lower TCR diversity.

Input material: lung tumor tissue. The chain employs TRBV28 and TRBJ2-7; 7 bases agree with TRBD1. This clonotype was sampled from a woman in her sixties or seventies with non-small cell lung cancer. As DNA, the CDR3 is TGTGCCAGCAGTCCTAGACAGGGAAACCTTTACGAGCAGTACTTC. It codes for CASSPRQGNLYEQYF. Variable domain in full (rest from reference TRBV28 and TRBJ2-7): DVKVTQSSRYLVKRTGEKVFLECVQDMDHENMFWYRQDPGLGLRLIYFSYDVKMKEKGDIPEGYSVSREKKERFSLILESASTNQTSMYLCASSPRQGNLYEQYFGPGTRLTVT.